The 31 T cell receptor beta chains reported below all come from one sample, sequenced in a study of T cell clonality in common variable immunodeficiency. Profiling relied on immunoSEQ multiplex PCR, and the TCRdb table lists in-frame clones only, not all of them. The sample holds roughly 32,000 clones, and no clone turns up only once. Sequenced: peripheral blood mononuclear cells. The receptors stem from a person aged 18 to 69 in good health.

In this sample, this clone turned up many times. The read ends 3 residues early relative to the CDR3; the germline J gene fills the gap. J is TRBJ2-3 and V is TRBV6-2 or TRBV6-3, with 9 positions matching TRBD2. Germline CDR1 and CDR2: MNHEY and SVGEGT. CDR3 size: 14 residues. Losses at the gene ends were 7 bases for V and 0 bases for J; bases not matched to a gene: 2. CDR3 in amino acids: CASITSGSTDTQYF. The sequenced CDR3 bases are TGTGCCAGCATCACTAGCGGGAGCACAGATACG.

This clone has at least ten counts. The read ends 3 residues early relative to the CDR3; the germline J gene fills the gap. The V and J genes are TRBV6-2 or TRBV6-3 and TRBJ2-3, with 7 nucleotides matching TRBD2. Germline V CDR1 and CDR2: MNHEY, SVGEGT. Unmatched junction bases numbered 8, after V lost 3 bases and J lost 5 bases. The CDR3 sequence is 15 residues long. CDR3 amino acids: CASSYEAGVGDTQYF. CDR3 DNA, as far as it was read: TGTGCCAGCAGTTATGAGGCGGGAGTGGGAGATACG.

This clone was observed many times. The read comes to an end 3 residues before the CDR3 does, leaving the germline J gene to fill in the end. V gene TRBV18 combines with J gene TRBJ1-1, with D perhaps TRBD1 (5 bases). V lost 2 bases and J lost 5, with 12 bases in between. The germline CDR1 and CDR2 sequences are KGHSH and LQKENI. This CDR3 region has 14 residues. The covered CDR3 bases are TGTGCCAGCTCACCATCCGACGGGGGTACTGAA. As protein: CASSPSDGGTE. The entire CDR3 protein reads CASSPSDGGTEAFF.

CDR3 DNA, as far as it was read: TGTGCCAGCAGCTTATTAGGGGGAGGCACTGAA. Translation gives CASSLLGGGTE. The entire CDR3 is CASSLLGGGTEAFF. The gene calls are TRBV13 and TRBJ1-1; the D gene is possibly TRBD1 (6 bases). The CDR3 end falls 3 residues outside the read, so it is completed with the germline J gene. The V gene lost 2 bases and the J gene lost 4 bases, with 11 bases spanning the gap. The CDR3 contains 14 residues. CDR1 and CDR2 from the germline V gene are PRHDT and FYEKMQ (reference sequence).

This clone was picked up a small number of times. The sequence runs out 3 residues before the end of the CDR3; the remainder is reconstructed from the germline J gene. This chain joins TRBV11-3 and TRBJ2-5; D is undetermined. V dropped 1 base and J dropped 3 bases, with 6 bases sitting between them. This CDR3 comprises 13 residues. Germline V gene data show CDR1 as SGHNT and CDR2 as YENEEA. Incomplete CDR3 DNA: TGTGCCAGCAGCTTAGGGCAGAAAGAGACC. Its protein is CASSLGQKET. The entire CDR3 is CASSLGQKETQYF.

This clone was observed at least ten times. The DNA ends 3 residues before the CDR3 does, and the rest of the CDR3 is filled in from the germline J gene. The chain employs TRBV30 and TRBJ1-1; D possibly corresponds to TRBD1 (5 bases). V was shortened by 0 bases and J by 1 base, with 18 bases between the two germline ends. This CDR3 has 17 amino acids. The germline gives CDR1 GTSNPN, CDR2 SVGIG (reference sequence). Here the CDR3 reads CAWSVLRDSSANTEAFF. CDR3 DNA (partial): TGTGCCTGGAGTGTACTCAGGGACTCAAGCGCGAACACTGAA.

This clone was recorded at least ten times. The CDR3 end lies 3 residues beyond the end of the read and is filled in from the germline J gene. The gene calls are TRBV12-3 or TRBV12-4 and TRBJ2-3, with D possibly TRBD2 on 6 matching bases. V lost 8 bases and J lost 4, with 13 bases in between. The CDR3 has 13 amino acids. The CDR3 sequence is CASAREVPDTQYF. The sequenced part of the CDR3 DNA is TGTGCCAGCGCCAGGGAGGTCCCAGATACG.

This clone occurred many times. The read comes to an end 3 residues before the CDR3 does, leaving the germline J gene to fill in the end. The chain couples TRBV18 to TRBJ1-2; 7 bases are shared with TRBD1. Germline V lookup: CDR1 KGHSH, CDR2 LQKENI. The CDR3 length is 17 residues. Trimming took 3 bases from V and 4 from J; bases not matched to a gene: 14. The CDR3 here is CASSPVYGDSQLYGYTF. The part of the CDR3 DNA that was read is TGTGCCAGCTCACCCGTTTACGGGGACAGCCAACTCTATGGC.

Many counts were recorded for this clone. The read finishes 3 residues shy of the CDR3 end, and the germline J gene is used to complete it. The chain couples TRBV20-1 to TRBJ2-5; 9 nucleotides align to TRBD2. The trim removed 6 bases at V and 5 bases at J, leaving 10 bases unmatched. The CDR3 contains 14 residues. From germline, CDR1 is DFQATT and CDR2 SNEGSKA (reference sequence). CDR3 sequence: CSAPTSGGDETQYF. The sequenced part of the CDR3 DNA is TGCAGTGCGCCGACTAGCGGAGGGGACGAGACC.

This clone has at least ten counts. CDR3 bases read: TGTGCCTGGGATCAGGTCTTCTATGGC. This gives the protein CAWDQVFYG. The CDR3 in its entirety is CAWDQVFYGYTF. The chain links TRBV30 to TRBJ1-2; D gene ambiguous. Read sequence stops 3 residues before the CDR3 end, and the germline J gene provides the missing end. Germline V gene sequence: CDR1 GTSNPN, CDR2 SVGIG (reference sequence). CDR3 length equals 12 residues. V gave up 5 bases and J gave up 4 bases, with 11 bases separating them.

This clone has a handful of counts. The read terminates 3 residues before the CDR3 end, so the remaining end is supplied by the germline J gene. The chain carries TRBV30 and TRBJ1-2; maybe TRBD1 (5 bases). Germline V lookup: CDR1 GTSNPN, CDR2 SVGIG (reference sequence). The CDR3 totals 14 residues. The CDR3 here is CAWSVAGRGDTYTF. CDR3 DNA, as far as it was read: TGTGCCTGGAGTGTAGCAGGGCGAGGAGATACC.

There are many counts of this clone. The read terminates 3 residues before the CDR3 end, so the remaining end is supplied by the germline J gene. The chain uses TRBV20-1 and TRBJ2-7, with 9 nucleotides matching TRBD2. The germline V gene encodes CDR1 DFQATT and CDR2 SNEGSKA (reference sequence). V gave up 0 bases and J gave up 3 bases; unmatched junction bases: 3. This CDR3 region has 14 residues. The chain's CDR3 is CSARETSGYYEQYF. The part of the CDR3 DNA that was read is TGCAGTGCTAGAGAGACTAGCGGCTACTACGAG.

This clone was observed at least ten times. The missing CDR3 end, 3 residues past where the read stops, is filled in from the germline J gene. V gene TRBV30 combines with J gene TRBJ1-2; TRBD1 aligns across 9 bases. Trimming took 4 bases from V and 2 from J; bases not matched to a gene: 8. Germline CDR1 GTSNPN, CDR2 SVGIG (reference sequence). The CDR3 loop spans 15 amino acids. The CDR3 loop reads CAWKPRDRVNYGYTF. The sequenced part of the CDR3 DNA is TGTGCCTGGAAACCTAGGGACAGGGTAAACTATGGC.

This clone was picked up many times. Sequencing ends 3 residues short of the CDR3 end; the germline J gene provides the rest. The V call is TRBV30, the J call TRBJ2-6, with D possibly being TRBD1 (5 bases). The CDR3 has 15 amino acids. Trimming shortened V by 3 bases and J by 0 bases, and 9 bases separated the two germline ends. In germline, CDR1 is GTSNPN, CDR2 SVGIG (reference sequence). The CDR3 DNA, read in part, is TGTGCCTGGAGATACGGACACTCTGGGGCCAACGTC. This sequence encodes CAWRYGHSGANV. The entire CDR3 reads CAWRYGHSGANVLTF.

There are many counts of this clone. Sequencing ends 3 residues short of the CDR3 end; the germline J gene provides the rest. The rearrangement joins TRBV20-1 to TRBJ1-3, with D uncertain. V was cut by 4 bases and J by 0 bases, with 10 bases left in between. Germline CDR1 is DFQATT and CDR2 is SNEGSKA (reference sequence). This CDR3 spans 14 amino acids. The sequenced part of the CDR3 DNA is TGCAGTGCTACCTCAGCGTTCTCTGGAAACACC. It specifies CSATSAFSGNT. The whole CDR3 sequence reads CSATSAFSGNTIYF.

This clone was counted many times. From the germline J gene comes the end of the CDR3, since the read stops 3 residues before it. V gene TRBV5-1 combines with J gene TRBJ1-4; D gene ambiguous. V gave up 0 bases and J gave up 3 bases, with 6 bases separating them. The germline V gene has CDR1 SGHRS and CDR2 YFSETQ. This CDR3 is built from 14 residues. The CDR3 bases that were read are TGCGCCAGCAGCTTGGCCGGGGCTAATGAAAAA. As protein: CASSLAGANEK. Given in full, the CDR3 is CASSLAGANEKLFF.

This clone was found a few times. The missing CDR3 end, 3 residues past where the read stops, is filled in from the germline J gene. The V gene is TRBV18, the J gene TRBJ1-1; D is unresolved. Germline CDR1 is KGHSH and CDR2 is LQKENI. The CDR3 has 15 amino acids. Between the trimmed V and J ends, which lost 5 bases and 4 bases, there was a span of 17 bases. The CDR3 here is CASSSGNRWVTEAFF. Partial CDR3 DNA: TGTGCCAGCTCATCGGGGAACCGGTGGGTCACTGAA. The full variable domain, its missing parts supplied by reference TRBV18 and TRBJ1-1, is NAGVMQNPRHLVRRRGQEARLRCSPMKGHSHVYWYRQLPEEGLKFMVYLQKENIIDESGMPKERFSAEFPKEGPSILRIQQVVRGDSAAYFCASSSGNRWVTEAFFGQGTRLTVV.

In this sample, this clone turned up many times. The read halts 3 residues ahead of the CDR3 end, with the missing end drawn from the germline J gene. V gene TRBV5-1 combines with J gene TRBJ1-1; D remains unclear. V was trimmed by 2 bases and J by 1 base, leaving 6 bases between them. This CDR3 is built from 13 residues. Germline V CDR1 and CDR2: SGHRS, YFSETQ. The chain's CDR3 is CASSFSGNTEAFF. The CDR3 bases that were read are TGCGCCAGCAGCTTCTCCGGGAACACTGAA.

Turning to this clone: The sequenced fragment ends 3 residues before the CDR3 boundary, so the rest is inferred from the germline J gene. The J gene is TRBJ2-7, the V gene TRBV11-3; 12 nucleotides align to TRBD2. After removal of 5 bases from V and 5 bases from J, the junction contained 7 bases not matched to a gene. Per the germline V gene, CDR1 is SGHNT and CDR2 is YENEEA. This CDR3 region has 15 residues. The sequenced CDR3 bases are TGTGCCAGCAGCCGCCTACTAGCGGGAGGACACGAG. It specifies CASSRLLAGGHE. The entire CDR3 protein is CASSRLLAGGHEQYF.

This clone was picked up many times. The read comes to an end 3 residues before the CDR3 does, leaving the germline J gene to fill in the end. The chain links TRBV4-2 to TRBJ2-4; 9 positions agree with TRBD1. The CDR3 contains 20 residues. V lost 4 bases to trimming and J lost 0 bases; unmatched junction nucleotides: 16. CDR1 LGHNA and CDR2 YNFKEQ come from the germline V gene. CDR3 in amino acids: CASSRYAGTGRLQAKNIQYF. CDR3 bases read: TGTGCCAGCAGCCGGTACGCCGGGACAGGGAGGCTCCAAGCCAAAAACATT.

This clone was seen only a few times. Sequencing ends 3 residues short of the CDR3 end; the germline J gene provides the rest. The chain joins TRBV7-9 to TRBJ1-2; no clear D gene. CDR3 size: 13 residues. The germline V gene has CDR1 SEHNR and CDR2 FQNEAQ (reference sequence). The CDR3 sequence: CASSSRAAETYTF. The sequenced CDR3 bases are TGTGCCAGCAGCTCCCGTGCGGCCGAGACC.

This clone was seen ten or more times. The read terminates 3 residues ahead of where the CDR3 ends, so the germline J gene completes it. V and J are TRBV7-2 and TRBJ2-7; perhaps TRBD2 as D (5 bases). V lost 3 bases to trimming and J lost 3 bases, with 15 bases between them. The V gene's germline CDR1 is SGHTA and CDR2 FQGNSA. The length of the CDR3 is 15 residues. The CDR3 DNA, read in part, is TGTGCCAGCAGCTTTAGGCAGCGGACGAACTACGAG. This translates into CASSFRQRTNYE. The full-length CDR3 reads as CASSFRQRTNYEQYF. The whole variable domain, filled in from reference TRBV7-2 and TRBJ2-7, reads GAGVSQSPSNKVTEKGKDVELRCDPISGHTALYWYRQSLGQGLEFLIYFQGNSAPDKSGLPSDRFSAERTGGSVSTLTIQRTQQEDSAVYLCASSFRQRTNYEQYFGPGTRLTVT.

Ten or more counts support this clone. The read ends 3 residues before the CDR3 terminus; that terminus is restored from the germline J gene. The chain joins TRBV6-4 to TRBJ2-1, with 10 bases lining up with TRBD2. V dropped 4 bases and J dropped 4; count of bases not matched to a gene: 4. The CDR3 totals 15 residues. Germline-derived CDR1 and CDR2 are MRHNA and SNTAGT. CDR3 sequence reads: CASSALAGAYNEQFF. The sequenced CDR3 bases are TGTGCCAGCAGTGCGCTAGCGGGGGCTTACAATGAG.

This clone was recorded many times. CDR3 loop: CSALSGRASRRVLAETQYF. The covered CDR3 bases are TGCAGTGCGCTAAGCGGGAGGGCCTCCAGAAGGGTTTTGGCGGAGACC. The rearrangement joins TRBV20-1 to TRBJ2-5; 10 bases are shared with TRBD2. The read finishes 3 residues shy of the CDR3 end, and the germline J gene is used to complete it. Germline V gene sequence: CDR1 DFQATT, CDR2 SNEGSKA (reference sequence). CDR3 length equals 19 residues. With 6 bases clipped from V and 5 bases from J, the junction kept 24 bases outside the gene matches.

This clone came up a few times. The read halts 3 residues ahead of the CDR3 end, with the missing end drawn from the germline J gene. The V gene is TRBV6-1, the J gene TRBJ1-5; D call uncertain. Trimming shortened V by 0 bases and J by 6 bases, and 6 bases separated the two germline ends. The CDR3 is 13 amino acids. Germline-derived CDR1 and CDR2 are MNHNS and SASEGT. Partial CDR3 DNA: TGTGCCAGCAGTGAAGCGCGGGCTCAGCCC. The encoded protein is CASSEARAQP. The complete CDR3 reads CASSEARAQPQHF.

This clone was seen repeatedly, ten times or more. The sequence runs out 3 residues before the end of the CDR3; the remainder is reconstructed from the germline J gene. The rearrangement uses TRBV7-3 and TRBJ2-5; TRBD2 is a possible D gene (5 bases). This CDR3 has 15 residues. Germline lookup yields CDR1 SGHTA and CDR2 FQGTGA. The ends were cut back, 1 base at V and 2 bases at J, with 11 bases in the middle. This CDR3 is CASSLNEGAQETQYF. Incomplete CDR3 DNA: TGTGCCAGCAGCTTAAACGAGGGTGCGCAAGAGACC.

This clone was seen ten or more times. The CDR3 extends 3 residues past the end of the read, so its final part is completed from the germline J gene. The chain is built from TRBV7-6 and TRBJ1-2; perhaps TRBD1 as D (5 bases). This CDR3 comprises 13 residues. V was shortened by 5 bases and J by 6 bases, with 13 bases between the two germline ends. Germline CDR1 and CDR2: SGHVS and FNYEAQ. Incomplete CDR3 DNA: TGTGCCAGCAGCCTTACCAGGGCGGATGGC. Amino acid sequence: CASSLTRADG. The CDR3 reads in full as CASSLTRADGYTF.

This clone was seen more than once but under ten times. The read ends 3 residues before the CDR3 terminus; that terminus is restored from the germline J gene. V and J are TRBV7-9 and TRBJ2-7, with TRBD1 as a possible D gene (5 bases). The germline V gene encodes CDR1 SEHNR and CDR2 FQNEAQ (reference sequence). There are 15 residues in the CDR3. Deletions cut 5 bases from V and 3 bases from J, with 17 bases between. CDR3 bases read: TGTGCCAGCAGCACCGTGGGTGGGGCAGACTACGAG. This sequence encodes CASSTVGGADYE. The whole CDR3 sequence is CASSTVGGADYEQYF.

This clone was counted only a few times. CDR3 sequence reads: CASSPRTAGADTQYF. The CDR3 DNA, read in part, is TGTGCCAGCAGCCCTAGAACAGCAGGGGCAGATACG. The chain is built from TRBV7-9 and TRBJ2-3; maybe TRBD1 (6 bases). The sequence runs out 3 residues before the end of the CDR3; the remainder is reconstructed from the germline J gene. V dropped 5 bases and J dropped 4 bases, with 16 bases sitting between them. Germline V gene sequence: CDR1 SEHNR, CDR2 FQNEAQ (reference sequence). The CDR3 has 15 residues. Full variable domain (remainder filled in from reference TRBV7-9 and TRBJ2-3): DTGVSQNPRHKITKRGQNVTFRCDPISEHNRLYWYRQTLGQGPEFLTYFQNEAQLEKSRLLSDRFSAERPKGSFSTLEIQRTEQGDSAMYLCASSPRTAGADTQYFGPGTRLTVL.

This clone showed up many times. CDR3 sequence reads: CASAHNSGRANNEQFF. Incomplete CDR3 DNA: TGTGCCAGCGCGCACAATAGCGGGAGGGCCAACAATGAG. This chain links TRBV14 with TRBJ2-1, with 11 bases identical to TRBD2. The CDR3 is cut off 3 residues early in the read; its end comes from the germline J gene. This CDR3 spans 16 amino acids. Per the germline V gene, CDR1 is SGHDN and CDR2 is FVKESK. Unmatched junction bases numbered 11, after V lost 8 bases and J lost 5 bases. The entire variable domain, with the rest obtained from reference TRBV14 and TRBJ2-1, is as follows: EAGVTQFPSHSVIEKGQTVTLRCDPISGHDNLYWYRRVMGKEIKFLLHFVKESKQDESGMPNNRFLAERTGGTYSTLKVQPAELEDSGVYFCASAHNSGRANNEQFFGPGTRLTVL.

This clone was found many times. The CDR3 spells CASRDSGRGDEQFF. The covered CDR3 bases are TGTGCCAGCAGGGACAGCGGCAGGGGGGATGAG. The chain combines TRBV7-9 with TRBJ2-1; a weak D match, TRBD1 (7 bases). The CDR3 end lies 3 residues beyond the end of the read and is filled in from the germline J gene. CDR1 SEHNR and CDR2 FQNEAQ come from the germline V gene (reference sequence). Trimming removed 6 bases at V and 8 bases at J, with 17 bases between. The CDR3 spans 14 residues. Complete variable domain (other parts from reference TRBV7-9 and TRBJ2-1): DTGVSQNPRHKITKRGQNVTFRCDPISEHNRLYWYRQTLGQGPEFLTYFQNEAQLEKSRLLSDRFSAERPKGSFSTLEIQRTEQGDSAMYLCASRDSGRGDEQFFGPGTRLTVL.